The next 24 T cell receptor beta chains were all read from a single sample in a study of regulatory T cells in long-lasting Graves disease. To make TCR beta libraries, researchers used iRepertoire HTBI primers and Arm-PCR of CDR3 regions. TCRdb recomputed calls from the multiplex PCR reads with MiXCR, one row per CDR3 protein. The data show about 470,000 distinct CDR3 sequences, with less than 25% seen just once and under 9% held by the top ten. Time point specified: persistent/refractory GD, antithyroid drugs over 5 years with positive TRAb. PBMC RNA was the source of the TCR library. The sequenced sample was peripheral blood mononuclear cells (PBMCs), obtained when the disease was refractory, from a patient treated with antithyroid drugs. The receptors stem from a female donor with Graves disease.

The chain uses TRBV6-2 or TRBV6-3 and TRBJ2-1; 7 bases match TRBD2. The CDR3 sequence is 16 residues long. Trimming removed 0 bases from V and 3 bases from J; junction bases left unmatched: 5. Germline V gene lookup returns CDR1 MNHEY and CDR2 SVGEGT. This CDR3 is CASSYSGGSLYNEQFF. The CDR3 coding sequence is TGTGCCAGCAGTTACTCTGGCGGGAGTCTCTACAATGAGCAGTTCTTC.

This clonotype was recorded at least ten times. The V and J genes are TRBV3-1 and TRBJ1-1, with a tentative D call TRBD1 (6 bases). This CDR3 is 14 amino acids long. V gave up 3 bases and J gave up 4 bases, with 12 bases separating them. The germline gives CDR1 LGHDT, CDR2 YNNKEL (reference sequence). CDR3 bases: TGTGCCAGCAGCCACGAGGGGGGACTCACTGAAGCTTTCTTT. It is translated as CASSHEGGLTEAFF. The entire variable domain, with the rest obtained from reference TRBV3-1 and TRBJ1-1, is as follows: DTAVSQTPKYLVTQMGNDKSIKCEQNLGHDTMYWYKQDSKKFLKIMFSYNNKELIINETVPNRFSPKSPDKAHLNLHINSLELGDSAVYFCASSHEGGLTEAFFGQGTRLTVV.

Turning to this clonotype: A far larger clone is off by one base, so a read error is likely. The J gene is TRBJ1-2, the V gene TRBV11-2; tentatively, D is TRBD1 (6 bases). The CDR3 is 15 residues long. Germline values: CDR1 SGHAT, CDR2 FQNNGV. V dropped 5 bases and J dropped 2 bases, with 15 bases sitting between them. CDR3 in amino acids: CASSPGASFNYGYTF. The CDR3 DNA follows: TGTGCCAGCAGCCCGGGGGCCAGTTTCAACTATGGCTACACCTTC. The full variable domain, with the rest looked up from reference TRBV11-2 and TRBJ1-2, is EAGVAQSPRYKIIEKRQSVAFWCNPISGHATLYWYQQILGQGPKLLIQFQNNGVVDDSQLPKDRFSAERLKGVDSTLKIQPAKLEDSAVYLCASSPGASFNYGYTFGSGTRLTVV.

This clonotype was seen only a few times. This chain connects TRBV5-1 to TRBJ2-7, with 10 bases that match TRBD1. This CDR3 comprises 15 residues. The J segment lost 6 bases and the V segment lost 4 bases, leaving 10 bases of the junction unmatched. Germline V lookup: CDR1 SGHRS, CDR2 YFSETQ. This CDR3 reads CASSMIGDRGSEQYF. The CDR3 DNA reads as TGCGCCAGCAGCATGATCGGGGACAGGGGCTCCGAGCAGTACTTC.

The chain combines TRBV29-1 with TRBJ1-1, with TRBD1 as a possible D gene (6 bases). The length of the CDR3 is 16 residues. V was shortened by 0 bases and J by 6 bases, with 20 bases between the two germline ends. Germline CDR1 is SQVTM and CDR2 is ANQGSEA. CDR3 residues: CSVEEGGRFGIAEAFF. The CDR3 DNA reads TGCAGCGTTGAAGAGGGGGGCAGGTTCGGGATCGCTGAAGCTTTCTTT.

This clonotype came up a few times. The CDR3 loop is CASKPTILDPEAFF. For the CDR3, the DNA is TGTGCCAGCAAGCCAACGATATTGGATCCTGAAGCTTTCTTT. The chain recombines TRBV3-1 with TRBJ1-1; D not certain. The CDR3 sequence is 14 residues long. V lost 7 bases and J lost 6, with 18 bases in between. Germline lookup yields CDR1 LGHDT and CDR2 YNNKEL (reference sequence).

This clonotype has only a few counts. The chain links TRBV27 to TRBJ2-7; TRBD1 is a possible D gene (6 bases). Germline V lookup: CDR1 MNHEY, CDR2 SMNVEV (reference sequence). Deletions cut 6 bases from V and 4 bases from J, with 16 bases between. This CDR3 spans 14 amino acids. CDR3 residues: CASSPRGWFYEQYF. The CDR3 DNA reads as TGTGCCAGCAGCCCAAGGGGGTGGTTTTACGAGCAGTACTTC.

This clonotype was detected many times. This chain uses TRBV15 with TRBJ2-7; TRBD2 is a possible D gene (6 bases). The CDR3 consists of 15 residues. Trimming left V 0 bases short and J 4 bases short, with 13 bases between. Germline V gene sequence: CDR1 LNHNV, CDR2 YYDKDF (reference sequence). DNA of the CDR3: TGTGCCACCAGCAGAGATGGGACTGCCGAATACGAGCAGTACTTC. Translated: CATSRDGTAEYEQYF.

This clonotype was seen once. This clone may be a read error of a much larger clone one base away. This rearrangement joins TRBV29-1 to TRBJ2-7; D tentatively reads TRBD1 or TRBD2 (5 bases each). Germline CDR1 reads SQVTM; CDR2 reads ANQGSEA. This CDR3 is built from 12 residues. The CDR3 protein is CSVEAGTYEQHF. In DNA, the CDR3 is TGCAGCGTTGAGGCAGGGACCTACGAGCAGCACTTC.

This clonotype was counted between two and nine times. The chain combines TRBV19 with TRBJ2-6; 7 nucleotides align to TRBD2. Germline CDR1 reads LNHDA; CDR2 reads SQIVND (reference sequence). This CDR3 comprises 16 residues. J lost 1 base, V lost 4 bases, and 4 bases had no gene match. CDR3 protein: CASSTRAGSGANVLTF. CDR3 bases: TGTGCCAGTAGTACCCGAGCGGGATCTGGGGCCAACGTCCTGACTTTC.

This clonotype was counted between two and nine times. The CDR3 DNA reads TGTGCCACCAGCAGAGAAATAGCGGGCTCGAACACCGGGGAGCTGTTTTTT. This encodes CATSREIAGSNTGELFF. The chain uses TRBV15 and TRBJ2-2, with 7 bases lining up with TRBD2. The J segment lost 0 bases and the V segment lost 0 bases, leaving 4 bases of the junction unmatched. This CDR3 spans 17 amino acids. The germline CDR1 and CDR2 sequences are LNHNV and YYDKDF (reference sequence).

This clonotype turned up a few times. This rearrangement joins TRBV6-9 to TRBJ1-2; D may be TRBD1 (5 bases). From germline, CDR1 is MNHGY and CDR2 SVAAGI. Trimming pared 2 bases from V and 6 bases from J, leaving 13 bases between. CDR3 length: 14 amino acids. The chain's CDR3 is CASSYGGLGDGYTF. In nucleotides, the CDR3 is TGTGCCAGCAGTTATGGGGGTTTAGGCGATGGCTACACCTTC.

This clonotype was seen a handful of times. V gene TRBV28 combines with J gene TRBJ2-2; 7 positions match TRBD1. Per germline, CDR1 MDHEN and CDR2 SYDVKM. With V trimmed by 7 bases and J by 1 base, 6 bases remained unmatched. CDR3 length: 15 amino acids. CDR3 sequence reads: CASTEGTENTGELFF. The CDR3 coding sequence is TGTGCCAGCACCGAAGGGACAGAGAACACCGGGGAGCTGTTTTTT.

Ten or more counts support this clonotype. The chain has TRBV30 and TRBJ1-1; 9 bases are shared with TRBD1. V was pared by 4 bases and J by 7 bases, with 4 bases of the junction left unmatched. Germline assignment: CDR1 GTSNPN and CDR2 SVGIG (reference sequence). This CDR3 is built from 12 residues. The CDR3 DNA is TGTGCCTGGAACAGGGGGCTCGGTGAAGCTTTCTTT. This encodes CAWNRGLGEAFF.

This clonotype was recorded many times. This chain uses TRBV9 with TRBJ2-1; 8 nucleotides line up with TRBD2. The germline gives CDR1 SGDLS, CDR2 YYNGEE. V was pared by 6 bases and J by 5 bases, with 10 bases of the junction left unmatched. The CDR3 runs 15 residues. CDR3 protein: CASTQGVAGNNEQFF. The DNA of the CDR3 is TGTGCCAGCACCCAGGGAGTAGCGGGGAACAATGAGCAGTTCTTC.

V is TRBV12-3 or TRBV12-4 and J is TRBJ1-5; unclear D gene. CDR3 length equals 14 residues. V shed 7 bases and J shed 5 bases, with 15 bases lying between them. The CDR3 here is CASTHLGRHQPQHF. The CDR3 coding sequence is TGTGCCAGCACCCACCTCGGACGGCATCAGCCCCAGCATTTT.

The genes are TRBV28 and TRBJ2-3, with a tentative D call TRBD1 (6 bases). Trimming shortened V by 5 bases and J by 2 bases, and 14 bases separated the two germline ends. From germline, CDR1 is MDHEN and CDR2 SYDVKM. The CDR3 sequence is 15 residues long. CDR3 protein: CASSLNRAFTDTQYF. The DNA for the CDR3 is TGTGCCAGCAGTCTAAACAGGGCGTTCACAGATACGCAGTATTTT.

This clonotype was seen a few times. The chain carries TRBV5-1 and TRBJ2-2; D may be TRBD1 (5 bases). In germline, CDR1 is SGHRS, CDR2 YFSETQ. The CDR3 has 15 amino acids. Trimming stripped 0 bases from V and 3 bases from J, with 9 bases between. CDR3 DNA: TGCGCCAGCAGCTTGGAGGGGATCTACACCGGGGAGCTGTTTTTT. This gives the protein CASSLEGIYTGELFF.

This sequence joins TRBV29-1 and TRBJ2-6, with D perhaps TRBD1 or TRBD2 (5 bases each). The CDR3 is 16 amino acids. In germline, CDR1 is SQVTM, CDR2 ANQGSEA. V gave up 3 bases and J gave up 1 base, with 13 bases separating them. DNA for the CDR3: TGCAGCGTTGACGAGGGGTCCCCTTCTGGGGCCAACGTCCTGACTTTC. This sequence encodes CSVDEGSPSGANVLTF.

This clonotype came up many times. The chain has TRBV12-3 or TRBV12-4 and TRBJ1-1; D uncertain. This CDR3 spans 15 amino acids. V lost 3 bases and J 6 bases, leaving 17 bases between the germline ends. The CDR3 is CASSLVALVHPEAFF. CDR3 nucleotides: TGTGCCAGCAGTTTGGTCGCCCTAGTTCACCCTGAAGCTTTCTTT.

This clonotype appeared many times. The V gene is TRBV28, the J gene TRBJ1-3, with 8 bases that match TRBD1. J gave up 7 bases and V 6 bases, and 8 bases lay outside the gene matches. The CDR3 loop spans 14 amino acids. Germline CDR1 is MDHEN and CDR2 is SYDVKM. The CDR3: CASRRTGPRNTIYF. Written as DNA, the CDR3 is TGTGCCAGCAGGCGGACAGGGCCGAGGAACACCATATATTTT.

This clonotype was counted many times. The CDR3 reads CSVTGTGGVYTKNIQYF. The CDR3 DNA reads as TGCAGCGTCACCGGGACAGGGGGCGTTTATACCAAAAACATTCAGTACTTC. The gene calls are TRBV29-1 and TRBJ2-4; 12 nucleotides match TRBD1. Looked up from germline, CDR1 is SQVTM and CDR2 is ANQGSEA. Unmatched junction bases numbered 11, after V lost 6 bases and J lost 2 bases. The CDR3 contains 17 residues.

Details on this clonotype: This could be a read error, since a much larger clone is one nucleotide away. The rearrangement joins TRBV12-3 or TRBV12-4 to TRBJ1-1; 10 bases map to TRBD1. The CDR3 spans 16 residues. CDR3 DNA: TGTGCCAGCAGCCAGGGACAGGGGCTTATGAACACTGGAGCTTTCTTT. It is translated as CASSQGQGLMNTGAFF.

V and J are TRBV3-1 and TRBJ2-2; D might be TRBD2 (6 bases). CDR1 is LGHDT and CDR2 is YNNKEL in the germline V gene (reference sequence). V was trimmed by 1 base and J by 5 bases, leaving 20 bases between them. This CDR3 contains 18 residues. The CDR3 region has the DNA TGTGCCAGCAGCCAAGTCTGGAACGGAGGGGCTGGGACCGGGGAGCTGTTTTTT. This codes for CASSQVWNGGAGTGELFF.